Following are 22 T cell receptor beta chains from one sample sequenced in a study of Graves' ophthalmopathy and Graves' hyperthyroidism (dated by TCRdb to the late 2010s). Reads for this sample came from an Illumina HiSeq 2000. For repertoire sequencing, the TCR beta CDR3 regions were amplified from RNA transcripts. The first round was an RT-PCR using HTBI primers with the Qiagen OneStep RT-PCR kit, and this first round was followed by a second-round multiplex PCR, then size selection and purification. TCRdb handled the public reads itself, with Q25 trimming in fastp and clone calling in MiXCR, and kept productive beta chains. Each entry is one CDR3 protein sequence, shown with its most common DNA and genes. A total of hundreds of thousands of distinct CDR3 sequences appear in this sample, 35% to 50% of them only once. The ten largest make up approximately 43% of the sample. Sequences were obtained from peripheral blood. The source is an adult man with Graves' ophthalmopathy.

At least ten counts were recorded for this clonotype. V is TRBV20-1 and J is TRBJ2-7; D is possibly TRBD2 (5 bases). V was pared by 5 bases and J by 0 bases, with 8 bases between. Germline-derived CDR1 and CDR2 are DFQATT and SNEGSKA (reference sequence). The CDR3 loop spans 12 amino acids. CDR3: CSAHRDSYEQYF. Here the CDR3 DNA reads TGCAGTGCTCACCGGGACTCCTACGAGCAGTACTTC.

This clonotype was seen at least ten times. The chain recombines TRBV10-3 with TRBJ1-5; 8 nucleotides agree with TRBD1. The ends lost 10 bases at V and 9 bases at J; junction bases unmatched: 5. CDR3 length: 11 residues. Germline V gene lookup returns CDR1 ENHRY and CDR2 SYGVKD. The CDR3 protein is CATGGEGPQHF. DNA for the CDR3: TGTGCCACAGGGGGCGAGGGGCCCCAGCATTTT.

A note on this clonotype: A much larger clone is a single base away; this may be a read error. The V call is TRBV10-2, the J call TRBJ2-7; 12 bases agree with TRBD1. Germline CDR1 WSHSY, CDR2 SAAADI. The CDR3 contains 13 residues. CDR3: CTSRDRGLHEQYF. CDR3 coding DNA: TGCACCAGCCGGGACAGGGGGCTACACGAGCAGTACTTC.

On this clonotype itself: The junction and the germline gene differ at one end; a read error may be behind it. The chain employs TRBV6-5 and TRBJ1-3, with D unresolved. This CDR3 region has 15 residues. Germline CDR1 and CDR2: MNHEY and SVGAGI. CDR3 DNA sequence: TGCGCCAGCAGTTATCGGGGAGGCCCTGGAAACACCATATATTTT. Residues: CASSYRGGPGNTIYF.

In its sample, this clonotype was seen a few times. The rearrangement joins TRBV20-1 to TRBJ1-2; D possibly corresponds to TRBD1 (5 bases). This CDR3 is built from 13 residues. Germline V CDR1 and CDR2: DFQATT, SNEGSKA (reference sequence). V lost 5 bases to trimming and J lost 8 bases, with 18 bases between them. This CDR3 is CSALGPSKGGYTF. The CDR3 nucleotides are TGCAGTGCTCTCGGGCCGAGCAAGGGGGGCTACACCTTC.

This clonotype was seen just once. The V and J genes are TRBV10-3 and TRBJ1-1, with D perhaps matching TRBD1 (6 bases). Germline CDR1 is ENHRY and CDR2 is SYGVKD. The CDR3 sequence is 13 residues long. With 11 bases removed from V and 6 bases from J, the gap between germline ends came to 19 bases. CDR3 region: CASGAGLTSEAFF. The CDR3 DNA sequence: TGTGCCTCGGGGGCAGGGCTTACCTCTGAAGCTTTCTTT.

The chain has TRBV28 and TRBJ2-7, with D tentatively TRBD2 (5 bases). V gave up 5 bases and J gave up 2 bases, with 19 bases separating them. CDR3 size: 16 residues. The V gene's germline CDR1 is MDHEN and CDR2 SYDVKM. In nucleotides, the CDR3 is TGTGCCAGCAGTCCTAACTTTGAGGGTATTCCCTACGAGCAGTACTTC. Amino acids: CASSPNFEGIPYEQYF.

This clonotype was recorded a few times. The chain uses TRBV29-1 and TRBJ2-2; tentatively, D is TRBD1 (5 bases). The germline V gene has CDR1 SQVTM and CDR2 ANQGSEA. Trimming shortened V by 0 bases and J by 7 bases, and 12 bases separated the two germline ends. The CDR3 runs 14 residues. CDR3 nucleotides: TGCAGCGTTGAAGAAGGGCAGGGTGGCGGGGAGCTGTTTTTT. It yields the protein CSVEEGQGGGELFF.

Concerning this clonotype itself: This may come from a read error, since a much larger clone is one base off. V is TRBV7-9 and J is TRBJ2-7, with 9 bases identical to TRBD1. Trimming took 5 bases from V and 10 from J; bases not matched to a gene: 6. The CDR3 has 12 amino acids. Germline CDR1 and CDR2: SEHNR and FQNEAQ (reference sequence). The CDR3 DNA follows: TGTGCCAGCAGCCTGGACAGGGGCCATCAGTACTTC. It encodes CASSLDRGHQYF. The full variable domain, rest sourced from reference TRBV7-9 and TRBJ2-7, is DTGVSQNPRHKITKRGQNVTFRCDPISEHNRLYWYRQTLGQGPEFLTYFQNEAQLEKSRLLSDRFSAERPKGSFSTLEIQRTEQGDSAMYLCASSLDRGHQYFGPGTRLTVT.

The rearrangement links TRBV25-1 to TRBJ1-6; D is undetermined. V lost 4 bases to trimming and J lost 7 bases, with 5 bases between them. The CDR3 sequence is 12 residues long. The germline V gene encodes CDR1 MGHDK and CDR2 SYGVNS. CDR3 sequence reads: CASSVLNSPLHF. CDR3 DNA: TGTGCCAGCAGTGTTCTCAATTCACCCCTCCACTTT.

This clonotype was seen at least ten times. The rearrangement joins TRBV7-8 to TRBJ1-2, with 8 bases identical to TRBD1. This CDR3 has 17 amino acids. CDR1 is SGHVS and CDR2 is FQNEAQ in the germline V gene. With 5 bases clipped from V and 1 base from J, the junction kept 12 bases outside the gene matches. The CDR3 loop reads CASSPRDRLTSNYGYTF. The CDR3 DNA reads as TGTGCCAGCAGCCCGCGGGACAGGCTGACGAGTAACTATGGCTACACCTTC.

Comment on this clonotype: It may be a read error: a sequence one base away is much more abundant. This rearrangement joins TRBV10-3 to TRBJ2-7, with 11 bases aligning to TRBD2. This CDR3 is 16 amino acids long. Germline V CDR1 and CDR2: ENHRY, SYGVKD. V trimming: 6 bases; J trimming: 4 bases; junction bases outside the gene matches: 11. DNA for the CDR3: TGTGCCATCAGGGGGACTAGCGGTCTCACATCATACGAGCAGTACTTC. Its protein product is CAIRGTSGLTSYEQYF.

The CDR3 sequence is CASSDPGQPRRGYTF. CDR3 DNA: TGTGCCAGCAGCGACCCGGGACAGCCTCGGAGGGGCTACACCTTC. The chain is built from TRBV9 and TRBJ1-2; TRBD1 aligns across 7 bases. Germline CDR1 and CDR2: SGDLS and YYNGEE. CDR3 length: 15 residues. The V gene end was trimmed by 3 bases and the J gene end by 8 bases; junction bases not matched to a gene: 13.

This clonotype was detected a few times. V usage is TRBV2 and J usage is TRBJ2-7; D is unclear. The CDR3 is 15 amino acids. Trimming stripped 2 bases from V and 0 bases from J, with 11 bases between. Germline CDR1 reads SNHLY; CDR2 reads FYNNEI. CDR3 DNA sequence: TGTGCCAGCAGTGAAAAGGTGACGAGCTCCTACGAGCAGTACTTC. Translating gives CASSEKVTSSYEQYF.

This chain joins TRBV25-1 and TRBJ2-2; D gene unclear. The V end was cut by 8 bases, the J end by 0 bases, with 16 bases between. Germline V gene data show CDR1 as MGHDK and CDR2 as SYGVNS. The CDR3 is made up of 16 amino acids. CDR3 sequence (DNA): TGTGCCAGCCGTGTTCGGACCCCTCCGAACACCGGGGAGCTGTTTTTT. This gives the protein CASRVRTPPNTGELFF.

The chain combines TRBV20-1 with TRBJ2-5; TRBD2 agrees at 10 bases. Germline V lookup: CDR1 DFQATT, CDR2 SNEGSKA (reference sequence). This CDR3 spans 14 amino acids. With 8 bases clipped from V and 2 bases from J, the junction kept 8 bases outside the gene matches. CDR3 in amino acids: CSSTLAGVQETQYF. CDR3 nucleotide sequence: TGCAGTTCGACCCTAGCGGGGGTTCAAGAGACCCAGTACTTC.

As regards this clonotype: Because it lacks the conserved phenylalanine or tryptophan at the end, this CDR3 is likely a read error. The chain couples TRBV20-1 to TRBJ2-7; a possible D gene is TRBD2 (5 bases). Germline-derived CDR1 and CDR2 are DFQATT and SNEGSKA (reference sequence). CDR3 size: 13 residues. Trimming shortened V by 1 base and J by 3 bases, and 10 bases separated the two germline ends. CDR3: CSARGDYNYEQYL. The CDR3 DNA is TGCAGTGCTAGAGGTGACTACAACTACGAGCAGTACCTC.

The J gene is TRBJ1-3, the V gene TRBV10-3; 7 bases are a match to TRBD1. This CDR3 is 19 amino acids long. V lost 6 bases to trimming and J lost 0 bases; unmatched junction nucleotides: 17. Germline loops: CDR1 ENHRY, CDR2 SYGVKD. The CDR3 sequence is CAISKKFHRQGGSGNTIYF. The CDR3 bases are TGTGCCATCAGCAAGAAATTCCATAGACAGGGTGGCTCTGGAAACACCATATATTTT.

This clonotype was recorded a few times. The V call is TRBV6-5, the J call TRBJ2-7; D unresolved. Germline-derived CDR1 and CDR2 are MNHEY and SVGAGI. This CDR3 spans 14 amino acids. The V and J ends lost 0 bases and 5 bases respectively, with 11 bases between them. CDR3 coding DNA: TGTGCCAGCAGTTACTCGAGGTACAGTGACGAGCAGTACTTC. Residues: CASSYSRYSDEQYF.

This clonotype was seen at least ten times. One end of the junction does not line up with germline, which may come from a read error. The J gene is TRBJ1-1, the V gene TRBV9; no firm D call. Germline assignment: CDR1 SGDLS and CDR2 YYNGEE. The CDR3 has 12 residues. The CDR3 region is CASSGENTEAFF. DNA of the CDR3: TGTGCCAGTAGCGGCGAGAACACTGAAGCTTTCTTT.

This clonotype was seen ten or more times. CDR3 sequence reads: CASSASTGENSPLHF. In nucleotides, the CDR3 is TGTGCCAGCAGTGCGTCAACTGGGGAGAATTCACCCCTCCACTTT. This chain links TRBV2 with TRBJ1-6; no clear D. The germline gives CDR1 SNHLY, CDR2 FYNNEI. With 4 bases removed from V and 7 bases from J, the gap between germline ends came to 14 bases. The CDR3 runs to 15 residues. Variable domain in full (rest from reference TRBV2 and TRBJ1-6): EPEVTQTPSHQVTQMGQEVILRCVPISNHLYFYWYRQILGQKVEFLVSFYNNEISEKSEIFDDQFSVERPDGSNFTLKIRSTKLEDSAMYFCASSASTGENSPLHFGNGTRLTVT.

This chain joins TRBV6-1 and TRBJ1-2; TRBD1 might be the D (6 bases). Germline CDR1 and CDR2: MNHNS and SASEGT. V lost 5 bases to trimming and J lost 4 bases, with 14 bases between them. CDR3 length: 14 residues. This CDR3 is CASSSGRQVYGYTF. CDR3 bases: TGTGCCAGCAGTTCAGGGAGACAGGTCTATGGCTACACCTTC.